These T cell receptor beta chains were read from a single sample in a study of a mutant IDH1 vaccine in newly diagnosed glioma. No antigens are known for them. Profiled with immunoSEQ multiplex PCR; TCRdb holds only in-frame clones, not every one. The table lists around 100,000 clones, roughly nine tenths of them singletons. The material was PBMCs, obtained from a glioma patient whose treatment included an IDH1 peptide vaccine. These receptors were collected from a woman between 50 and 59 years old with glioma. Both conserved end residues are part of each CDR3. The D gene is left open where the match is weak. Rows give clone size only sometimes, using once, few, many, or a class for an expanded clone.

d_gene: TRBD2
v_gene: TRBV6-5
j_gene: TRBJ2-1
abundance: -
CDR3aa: CASSLAGVRQFF
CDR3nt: TGTGCCAGCAGCTTAGCGGGAGTAAGGCAGTTCTTC

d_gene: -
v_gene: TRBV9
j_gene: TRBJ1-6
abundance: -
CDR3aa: CASSVAGANNSPLHF
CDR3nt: TGTGCCAGCAGCGTAGCAGGGGCGAATAATTCACCCCTCCACTTT

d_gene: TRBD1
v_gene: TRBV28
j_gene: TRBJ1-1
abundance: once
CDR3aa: CASTIRPGQGNTEAFF
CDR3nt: TGTGCCAGCACTATTAGACCGGGACAGGGTAACACTGAAGCTTTCTTT

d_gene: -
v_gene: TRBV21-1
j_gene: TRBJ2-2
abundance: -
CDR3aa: CASSKTGGGTGELFF
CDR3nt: TGTGCCAGCAGCAAAACGGGAGGGGGAACCGGGGAGCTGTTTTTT

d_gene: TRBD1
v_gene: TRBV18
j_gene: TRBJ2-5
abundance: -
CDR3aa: CASSPPATGGKETQYF
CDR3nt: TGTGCCAGCTCACCACCGGCTACAGGGGGCAAAGAGACCCAGTACTTC

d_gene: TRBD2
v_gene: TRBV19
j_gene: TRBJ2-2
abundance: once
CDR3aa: CASSIREGLAWSGELFF
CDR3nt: TGTGCCAGTAGTATAAGGGAAGGACTAGCGTGGTCCGGGGAGCTGTTTTTT

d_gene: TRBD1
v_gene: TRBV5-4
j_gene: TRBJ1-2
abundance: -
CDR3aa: CASSLGQGEKDGYTF
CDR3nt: TGTGCCAGCAGCTTGGGACAGGGGGAGAAGGATGGCTACACCTTC

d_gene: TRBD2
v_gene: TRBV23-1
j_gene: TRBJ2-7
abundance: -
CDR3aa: CASSHRRGLVPDYEQYF
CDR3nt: TGCGCCAGCAGTCACCGACGGGGACTAGTACCCGACTACGAGCAGTACTTC

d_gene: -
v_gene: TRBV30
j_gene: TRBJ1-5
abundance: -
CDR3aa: CAWSGGPPFSNQPQHF
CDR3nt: TGTGCCTGGAGTGGCGGGCCACCATTCAGCAATCAGCCCCAGCATTTT

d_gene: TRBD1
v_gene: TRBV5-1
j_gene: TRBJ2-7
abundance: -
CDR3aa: CASAPGTGGYEQYF
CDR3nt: TGCGCCAGCGCGCCCGGGACAGGGGGTTACGAGCAGTACTTC

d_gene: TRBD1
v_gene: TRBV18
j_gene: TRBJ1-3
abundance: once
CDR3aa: CASSRDQGASGNTIYF
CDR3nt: TGTGCCAGCTCACGAGATCAGGGGGCATCTGGAAACACCATATATTTT

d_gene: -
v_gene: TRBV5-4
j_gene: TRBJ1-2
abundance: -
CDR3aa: CASSLRAETNYGYTF
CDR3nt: TGTGCCAGCAGCCTCCGGGCTGAGACTAACTATGGCTACACCTTC

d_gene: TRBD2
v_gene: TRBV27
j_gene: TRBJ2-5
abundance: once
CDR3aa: CASRPRGGIRETQYF
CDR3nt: TGTGCCAGCAGACCTCGGGGGGGCATTAGGGAGACCCAGTACTTC

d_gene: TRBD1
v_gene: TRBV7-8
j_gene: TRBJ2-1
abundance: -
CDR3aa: CASSPRDRGLSQFF
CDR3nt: TGTGCCAGCAGTCCCCGGGACAGGGGGTTATCGCAGTTCTTC

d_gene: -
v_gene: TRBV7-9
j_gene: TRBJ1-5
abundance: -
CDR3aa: CASSSVGNQPQHF
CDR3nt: TGTGCCAGCAGCTCTGTGGGGAATCAGCCCCAGCATTTT

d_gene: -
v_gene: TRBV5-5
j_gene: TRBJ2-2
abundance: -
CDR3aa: CASRTDPNTGELFF
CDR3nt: TGTGCCAGCAGGACCGACCCGAACACCGGGGAGCTGTTTTTT

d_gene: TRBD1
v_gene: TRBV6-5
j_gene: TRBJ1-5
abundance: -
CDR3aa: CASRLTGWNQPQHF
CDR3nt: TGTGCCAGCAGGTTGACAGGGTGGAATCAGCCCCAGCATTTT

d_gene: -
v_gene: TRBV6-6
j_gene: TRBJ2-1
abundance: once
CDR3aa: CASTNYGSSYNEQFF
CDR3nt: TGTGCCAGCACCAATTACGGGAGCTCCTACAATGAGCAGTTCTTC

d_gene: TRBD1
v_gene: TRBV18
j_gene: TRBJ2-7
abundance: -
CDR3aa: CASSPDRVEQYF
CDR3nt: TGTGCCAGCTCACCGGACAGGGTCGAGCAGTACTTC

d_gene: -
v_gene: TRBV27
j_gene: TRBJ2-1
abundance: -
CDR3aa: CASSLYGGAGNEQFF
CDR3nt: TGTGCCAGCAGTTTATATGGGGGGGCCGGCAATGAGCAGTTCTTC

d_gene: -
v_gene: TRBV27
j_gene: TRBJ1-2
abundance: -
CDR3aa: CASSPLAGGGYTF
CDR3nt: TGTGCCAGCAGTCCTTTAGCCGGAGGTGGCTACACCTTC

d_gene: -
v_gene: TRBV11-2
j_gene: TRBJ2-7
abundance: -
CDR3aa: CASSLEPSSYEQYF
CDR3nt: TGTGCCAGCAGCTTAGAACCGAGCTCCTACGAGCAGTACTTC

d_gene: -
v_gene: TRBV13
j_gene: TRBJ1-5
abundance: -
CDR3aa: CASSLAQPQHF
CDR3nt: TGTGCCAGCAGCTTAGCTCAGCCCCAGCATTTT

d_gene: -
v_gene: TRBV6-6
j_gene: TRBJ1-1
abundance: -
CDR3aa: CASSYYTEAFF
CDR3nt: TGTGCCAGCAGTTACTATACTGAAGCTTTCTTT

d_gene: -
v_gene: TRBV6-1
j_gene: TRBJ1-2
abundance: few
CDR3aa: CASLRRRGNGYTF
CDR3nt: TGTGCCAGCCTTCGGAGAAGGGGGAATGGCTACACCTTC

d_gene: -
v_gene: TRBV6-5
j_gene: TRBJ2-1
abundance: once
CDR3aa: CASSLLGGTGEQFF
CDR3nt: TGTGCCAGCAGCCTCTTAGGCGGCACAGGAGAGCAGTTCTTC

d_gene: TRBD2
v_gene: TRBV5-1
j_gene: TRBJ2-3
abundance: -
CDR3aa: CASSLSGKLTDTQYF
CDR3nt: TGCGCCAGCAGCCTTAGCGGGAAATTGACAGATACGCAGTATTTT

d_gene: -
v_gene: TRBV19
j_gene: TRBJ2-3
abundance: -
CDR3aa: CASSNERRGTDTQYF
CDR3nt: TGTGCCAGTAGCAACGAGCGGAGGGGCACAGATACGCAGTATTTT

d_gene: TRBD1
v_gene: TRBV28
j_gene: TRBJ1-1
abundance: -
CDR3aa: CASSGGTGRNTEAFF
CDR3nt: TGTGCCAGCAGTGGGGGGACAGGGAGGAACACTGAAGCTTTCTTT

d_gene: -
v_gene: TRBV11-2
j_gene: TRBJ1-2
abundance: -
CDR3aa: CASSLFSKNYGYTF
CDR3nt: TGTGCCAGCAGCTTATTTAGTAAAAACTATGGCTACACCTTC

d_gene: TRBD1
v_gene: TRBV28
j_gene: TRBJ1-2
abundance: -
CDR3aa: CASSTSTGYGTF
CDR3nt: TGTGCCAGCAGTACCTCGACAGGGTATGGCACCTTC

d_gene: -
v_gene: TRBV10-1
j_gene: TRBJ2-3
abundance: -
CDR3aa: CASSEAGTDTQYF
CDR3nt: TGCGCCAGCAGTGAGGCAGGGACAGATACGCAGTATTTT

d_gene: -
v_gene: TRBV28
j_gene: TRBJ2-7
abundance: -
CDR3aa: CASSSRHMGSYEQYF
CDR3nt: TGTGCCAGCAGTTCCAGACACATGGGCTCCTACGAGCAGTACTTC

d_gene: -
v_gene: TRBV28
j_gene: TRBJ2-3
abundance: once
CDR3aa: CASRLLPMDTQYF
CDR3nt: TGTGCCAGCAGGCTCTTGCCAATGGATACGCAGTATTTT

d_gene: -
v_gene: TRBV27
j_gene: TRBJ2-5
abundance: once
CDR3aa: CASSLSSSFETQYF
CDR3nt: TGTGCCAGCAGTTTATCGTCTAGCTTTGAGACCCAGTACTTC

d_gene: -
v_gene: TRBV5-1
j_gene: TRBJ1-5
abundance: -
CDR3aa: CASSLGDLDSNQPQHF
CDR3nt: TGCGCCAGCAGCTTGGGGGACTTGGATAGCAATCAGCCCCAGCATTTT

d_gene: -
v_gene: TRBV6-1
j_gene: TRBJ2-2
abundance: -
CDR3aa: CASSVPTGNTGELFF
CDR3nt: TGTGCCAGCAGTGTACCGACAGGGAACACCGGGGAGCTGTTTTTT

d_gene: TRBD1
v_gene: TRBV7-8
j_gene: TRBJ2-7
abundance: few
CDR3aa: CASRRTGTGVGEQYF
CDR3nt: TGTGCCAGCAGACGGACCGGGACAGGGGTAGGCGAGCAGTACTTC

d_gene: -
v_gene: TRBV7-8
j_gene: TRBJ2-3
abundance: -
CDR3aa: CASSLATSTDTQYF
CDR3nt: TGTGCCAGCAGCTTAGCGACAAGCACAGATACGCAGTATTTT

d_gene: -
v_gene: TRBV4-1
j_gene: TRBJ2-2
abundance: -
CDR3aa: CASSRDLAGELFF
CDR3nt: TGCGCCAGCAGCAGGGACTTAGCCGGGGAGCTGTTTTTT

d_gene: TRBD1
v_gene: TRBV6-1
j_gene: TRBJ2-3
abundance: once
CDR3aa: CASSDTDRGPDTQYF
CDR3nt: TGTGCCAGCAGTGATACGGACAGGGGGCCAGATACGCAGTATTTT

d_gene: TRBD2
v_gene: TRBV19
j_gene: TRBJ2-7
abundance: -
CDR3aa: CASSKMGGKGTYEQYF
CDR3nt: TGTGCCAGTAGTAAAATGGGGGGGAAAGGGACCTACGAGCAGTACTTC

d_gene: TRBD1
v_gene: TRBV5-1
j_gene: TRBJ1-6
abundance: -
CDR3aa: CASSWDRVENSPLHF
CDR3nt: TGCGCCAGCAGCTGGGACAGGGTTGAGAATTCACCCCTCCACTTT

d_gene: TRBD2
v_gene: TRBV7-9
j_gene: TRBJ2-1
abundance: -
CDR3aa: CASSLVGGPREQFF
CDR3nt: TGTGCCAGCAGCTTGGTGGGAGGGCCGCGAGAGCAGTTCTTC

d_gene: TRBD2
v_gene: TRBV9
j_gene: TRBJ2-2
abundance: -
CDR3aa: CASSSGSKETGELFF
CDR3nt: TGTGCCAGCAGTAGCGGGAGCAAAGAGACCGGGGAGCTGTTTTTT

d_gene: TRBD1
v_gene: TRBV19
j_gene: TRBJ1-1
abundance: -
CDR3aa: CASTKGQGVMNTEAFF
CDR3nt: TGTGCCAGTACTAAAGGACAGGGTGTAATGAACACTGAAGCTTTCTTT

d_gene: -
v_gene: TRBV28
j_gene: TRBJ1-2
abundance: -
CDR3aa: CASSFRDGAYGYTF
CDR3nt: TGTGCCAGCAGTTTTAGGGACGGGGCCTATGGCTACACCTTC

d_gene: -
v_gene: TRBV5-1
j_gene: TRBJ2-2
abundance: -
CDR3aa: CASAGRGLDGELFF
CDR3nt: TGCGCCAGCGCCGGTAGGGGCCTGGACGGGGAGCTGTTTTTT

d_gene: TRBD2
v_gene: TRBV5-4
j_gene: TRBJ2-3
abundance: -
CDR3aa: CASSSRLAGGYEDTQYF
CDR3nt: TGTGCCAGCAGCTCCCGACTAGCGGGAGGGTATGAAGATACGCAGTATTTT

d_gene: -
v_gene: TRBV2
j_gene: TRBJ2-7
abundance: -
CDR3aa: CASSDGRGYEQYF
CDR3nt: TGTGCCAGCAGTGACGGGCGGGGCTACGAGCAGTACTTC

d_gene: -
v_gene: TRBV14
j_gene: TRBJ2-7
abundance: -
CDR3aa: CASSREGYEQYF
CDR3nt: TGTGCCAGCAGCAGAGAGGGCTACGAGCAGTACTTC

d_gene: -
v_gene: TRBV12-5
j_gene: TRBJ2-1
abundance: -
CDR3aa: CASGLVVGPFGEQFF
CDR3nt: TGTGCTAGTGGTTTGGTAGTGGGGCCCTTCGGCGAGCAGTTCTTC

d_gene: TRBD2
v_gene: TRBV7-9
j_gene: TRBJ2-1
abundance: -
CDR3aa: CASSLLAGGYNEQFF
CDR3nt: TGTGCCAGCAGCTTACTAGCGGGAGGGTACAATGAGCAGTTCTTC

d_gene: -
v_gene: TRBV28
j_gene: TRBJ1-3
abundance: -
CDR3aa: CASSFQGRGNTIYF
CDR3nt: TGTGCCAGCAGTTTCCAGGGAAGGGGAAACACCATATATTTT

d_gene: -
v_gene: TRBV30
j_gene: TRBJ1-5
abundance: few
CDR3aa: CAWSGTGTLLFNQPQHF
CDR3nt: TGTGCCTGGAGTGGAACAGGGACCCTACTATTCAATCAGCCCCAGCATTTT